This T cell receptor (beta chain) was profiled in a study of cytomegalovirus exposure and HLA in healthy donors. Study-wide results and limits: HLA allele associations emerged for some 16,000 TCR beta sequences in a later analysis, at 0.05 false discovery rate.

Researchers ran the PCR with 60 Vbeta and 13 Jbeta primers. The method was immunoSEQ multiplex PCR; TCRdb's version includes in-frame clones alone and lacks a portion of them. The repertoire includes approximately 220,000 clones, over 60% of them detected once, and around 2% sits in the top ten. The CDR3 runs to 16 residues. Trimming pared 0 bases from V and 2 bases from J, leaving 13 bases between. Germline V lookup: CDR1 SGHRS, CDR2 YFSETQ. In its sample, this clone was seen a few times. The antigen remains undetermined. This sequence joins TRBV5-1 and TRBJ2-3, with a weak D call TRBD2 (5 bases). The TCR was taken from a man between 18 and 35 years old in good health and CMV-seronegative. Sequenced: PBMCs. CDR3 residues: CASSLGVASATDTQYF. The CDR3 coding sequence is TGCGCCAGCAGCTTGGGAGTAGCGTCTGCCACAGATACGCAGTATTTT.